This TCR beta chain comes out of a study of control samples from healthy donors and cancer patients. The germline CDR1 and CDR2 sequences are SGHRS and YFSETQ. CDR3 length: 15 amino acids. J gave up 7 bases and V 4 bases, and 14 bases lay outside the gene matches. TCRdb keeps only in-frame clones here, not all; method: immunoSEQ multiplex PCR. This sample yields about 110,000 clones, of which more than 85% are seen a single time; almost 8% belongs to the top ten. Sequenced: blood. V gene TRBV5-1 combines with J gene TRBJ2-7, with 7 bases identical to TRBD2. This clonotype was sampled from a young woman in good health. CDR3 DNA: TGCGCCAGCAGCCCGGGGGGAGGCCCACTTACTGAGCAGTACTTC. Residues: CASSPGGGPLTEQYF.